This paragraph reports one TCR beta chain. Its antigen is currently unknown. This entry comes from a study of shared clonotypes between healthy human individuals. Overall study results and limits: It was the few donors that limited the genetic and exposure-history diversity represented. Expectations were that clonotype sharing among donors would be affected by sequencing depth. Despite large depth, sorted-subset datasets appeared incompletely sequenced.

V was trimmed by 4 bases and J by 2 bases, leaving 8 bases between them. Germline loops: CDR1 MNHEY, CDR2 SVGAGI. The CDR3 is made up of 13 amino acids. Profiling relied on immunoSEQ multiplex PCR, and the TCRdb table lists in-frame clones only, not all of them. The table shows about 530,000 clones, with 90% to 97% occurring only once. The chain couples TRBV6-5 to TRBJ1-1; D remains ambiguous. Sequenced: naive CD4+ T cells sorted from blood. Regarding subset: CD45RA+ positively selected. This receptor was taken from a woman aged 30 to 39 in good health. The CDR3 DNA reads TGTGCCAGCAGTTCTACGGTTAACACTGAAGCTTTCTTT. Residues: CASSSTVNTEAFF.